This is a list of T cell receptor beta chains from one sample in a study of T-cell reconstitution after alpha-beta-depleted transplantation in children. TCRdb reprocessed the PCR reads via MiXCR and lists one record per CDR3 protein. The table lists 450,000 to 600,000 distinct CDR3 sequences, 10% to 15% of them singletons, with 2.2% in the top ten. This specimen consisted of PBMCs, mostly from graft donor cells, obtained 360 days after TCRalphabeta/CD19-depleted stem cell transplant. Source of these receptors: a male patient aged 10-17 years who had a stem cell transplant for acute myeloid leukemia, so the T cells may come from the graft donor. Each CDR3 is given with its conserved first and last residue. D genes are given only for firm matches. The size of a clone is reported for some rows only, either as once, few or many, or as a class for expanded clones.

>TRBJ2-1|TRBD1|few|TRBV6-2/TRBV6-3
TGTGCCAGCAGACGGGACAGGGTGGTCAATGAGCAGTTCTTC
CASRRDRVVNEQFF
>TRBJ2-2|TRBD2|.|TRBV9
TGTGCCAGCAGCCCTGTTCGCGGGGGGCAAGGCACCGGGGAGCTGTTTTTT
CASSPVRGGQGTGELFF
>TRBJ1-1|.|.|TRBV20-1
TGCAGTGGTGAGGTCGGGGGGGCCTTTGGTGCTTTCTTT
CSGEVGGAFGAFF
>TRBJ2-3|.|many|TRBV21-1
TGTGCCAGCAGCAAAGAAAGGGGGACAGATACGCAGTATTTT
CASSKERGTDTQYF
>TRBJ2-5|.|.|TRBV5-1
TGCGCCAGCCACGGACCCGTAGGGGACCAGTACTTC
CASHGPVGDQYF
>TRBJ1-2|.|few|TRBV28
TGTGCCAGCAGCCCCCTGGGACACCCTAACTATGGCTACACCTTC
CASSPLGHPNYGYTF
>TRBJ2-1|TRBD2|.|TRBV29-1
TGCAGCGTTTCCAACCCGAGGCTAGCGGGAGGGAGCTCCTACAATGAGCAGTTCTTC
CSVSNPRLAGGSSYNEQFF
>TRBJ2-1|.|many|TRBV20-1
TGCAGTGCCCACAGGACCGATCCCTCCTACAATGAGCAGTTCTTC
CSAHRTDPSYNEQFF
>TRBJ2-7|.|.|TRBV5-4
TGTGCCAGCAGCTCCAAGATGTCACAGGTACGAGGCGAGCAGTACTTC
CASSSKMSQVRGEQYF
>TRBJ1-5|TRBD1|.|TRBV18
TGTGCCAGCTCACCACGACAGGGACGACCCGATCAGCCCCAGCATTTT
CASSPRQGRPDQPQHF
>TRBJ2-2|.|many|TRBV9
TGTGCCAGCTCCTCGAACAGCCCCGGGGAGCTGTTTTTT
CASSSNSPGELFF
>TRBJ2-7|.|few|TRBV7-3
TGTGCCAGCAGCTTAAAAGCAGGGGTGCACTCCGAGCAGTACTTC
CASSLKAGVHSEQYF
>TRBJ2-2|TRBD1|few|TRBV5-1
TGCGCCAGCAGCTTCGGACAGGGGGCCCCGGGGCCCGGGGAGCTGTTTTTT
CASSFGQGAPGPGELFF
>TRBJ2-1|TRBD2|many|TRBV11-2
TGTGCCAGCAGCTTAGGGACGCTAGCGGTAGATGAGCAGTTCTTC
CASSLGTLAVDEQFF
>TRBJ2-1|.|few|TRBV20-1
TGCAGTGCTAGGGACCTCGGTGAGCAGTTCTTC
CSARDLGEQFF
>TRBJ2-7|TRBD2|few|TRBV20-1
TGCAGTGCTAGTAGCGGGAGGGCCAGCGAGCAGTACTTC
CSASSGRASEQYF
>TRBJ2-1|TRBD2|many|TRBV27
TGTGCCAGCAGTTTACTGGGTAGCGGGGCCTCATACAATGAGCAGTTCTTC
CASSLLGSGASYNEQFF
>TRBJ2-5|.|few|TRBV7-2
TGTGCCAGCAGCTTGTCGGGGCCCCGGGAGACCCAGTACTTC
CASSLSGPRETQYF
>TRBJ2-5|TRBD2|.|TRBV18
TGTGCCAGCTCACCACTAGTGGGAGGGCCACCAGAGACCCAGTACTTC
CASSPLVGGPPETQYF
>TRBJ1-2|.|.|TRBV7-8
TGTGCCAGCAGCTTTTACGGGGTTGGCTACACCTTC
CASSFYGVGYTF
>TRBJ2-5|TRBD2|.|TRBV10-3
TGTGCCATCAGCCCTGGACTAGCGGGGCCTGGAGAGACCCAGTACTTC
CAISPGLAGPGETQYF
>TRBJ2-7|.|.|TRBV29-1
TGCAGCGTCGGCGCGGGGGCAGGGGGCTCCTACGAGCAGTACTTC
CSVGAGAGGSYEQYF
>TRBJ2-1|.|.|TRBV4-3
TGCGCCAGCAGCCAGGTGGCTTTGGGTGAGCAGTTCTTC
CASSQVALGEQFF
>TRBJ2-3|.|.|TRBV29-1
TGCAGCGTTGGAGAGTCAGTAGATACGCAGTATTTT
CSVGESVDTQYF
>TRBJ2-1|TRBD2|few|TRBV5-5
TGTGCCAGCAGCTTGCCGGCCGTAGCGGGCAATGAGCAGTTCTTC
CASSLPAVAGNEQFF
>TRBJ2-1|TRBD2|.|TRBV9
TGTGCCAGCAGCGGATTGACTAGCGGGTCTACCCTTCATGACTACAATGAGCAGTTCTTC
CASSGLTSGSTLHDYNEQFF
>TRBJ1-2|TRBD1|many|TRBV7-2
TGTGCCAGCAGCTTAGCGCGACAGGGCTTTGGCTACACCTTC
CASSLARQGFGYTF
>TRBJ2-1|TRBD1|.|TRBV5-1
TGCGCCAGCCAGGGGGTGGTTGAGCAGTTCTTC
CASQGVVEQFF
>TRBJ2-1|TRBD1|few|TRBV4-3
TGCGCCAGCAGCCAAGGCTCAATCGGGACAGGGCTCTACAATGAGCAGTTCTTC
CASSQGSIGTGLYNEQFF
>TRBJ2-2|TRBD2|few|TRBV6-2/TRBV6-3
TGTGCCAGCCTTTGGAGGGAGGGAACCGGGGAGCTGTTTTTT
CASLWREGTGELFF
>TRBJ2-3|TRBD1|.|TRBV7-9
TGTGCCAGCAGCTTAGTGACAGGGGTGGCAGATACGCAGTATTTT
CASSLVTGVADTQYF
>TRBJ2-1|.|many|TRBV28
TGTGCCAGCAGTTTAATCGAGTCGTTAAGGGGCCAGCAGTTCTTC
CASSLIESLRGQQFF
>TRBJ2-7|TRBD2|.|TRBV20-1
TGCAGTGCTAGAGGCCCGGGACTACTAGGTACCGAGCAGTACTTC
CSARGPGLLGTEQYF
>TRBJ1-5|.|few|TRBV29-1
TGCAGCGTTGCTGATACTACAGCCCAGCCCCAGCATTTT
CSVADTTAQPQHF
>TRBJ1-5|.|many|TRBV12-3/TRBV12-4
TGTGCCAGCAGTCCCCCGGGGAGATTACTAAAGCCCCAGCATTTT
CASSPPGRLLKPQHF
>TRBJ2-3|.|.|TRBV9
TGTGCCAGCAGCGTTACTAGCTTCACAGATACGCAGTATTTT
CASSVTSFTDTQYF
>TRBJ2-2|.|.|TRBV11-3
TGTGCCAGCAGGGGACGTTTGACCAGGGAGCTGTTTTTT
CASRGRLTRELFF
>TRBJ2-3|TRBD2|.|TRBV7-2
TGTGCCAGCACCACTAGCGGAGCTAGCACAGATACGCAGTATTTT
CASTTSGASTDTQYF
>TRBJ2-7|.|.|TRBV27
TGTGCCAGCAGTAAGGGATCGATTACCTACGAGCAGTACTTC
CASSKGSITYEQYF
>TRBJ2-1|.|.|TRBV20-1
TGCAGTGCTAACCGGGACACATCCTACAATGAGCAGTTCTTC
CSANRDTSYNEQFF
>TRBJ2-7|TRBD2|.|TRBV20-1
TGCAGTCCAACTAGCGGGGGCTCCTACGAGCAGTACTTC
CSPTSGGSYEQYF
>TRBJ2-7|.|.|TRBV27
TGTGCCAGCCAAGATCGACTCTTCTCCTACGAGCAGTACTTC
CASQDRLFSYEQYF
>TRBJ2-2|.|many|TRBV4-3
TGCGCCAGCAGCGCAGACATCACGGTCCCCGGGGAGCTGTTTTTT
CASSADITVPGELFF
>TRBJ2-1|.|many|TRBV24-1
TGTGCCACCAACATGACAAATTACAATGAGCAGTTCTTC
CATNMTNYNEQFF
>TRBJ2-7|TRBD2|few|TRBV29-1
TGCAGCGTTGAAGAAGGGACAGGGGGCTCCGGGGGACTAGCGGGAGTTGGTTACGAGCAGTACTTC
CSVEEGTGGSGGLAGVGYEQYF
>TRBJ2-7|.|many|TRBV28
TGTGCCAGCAGTTTATTTGGGGGAGTATCCTACGAGCAGTACTTC
CASSLFGGVSYEQYF
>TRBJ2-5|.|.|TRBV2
TGTGCCAGCAGGCCCTTGAAAACCCAGTACTTC
CASRPLKTQYF
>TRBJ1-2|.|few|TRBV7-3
TGTGCCAGCAGTTTCGACGCCGTCCCCCTCTATGGCTACACCTTC
CASSFDAVPLYGYTF
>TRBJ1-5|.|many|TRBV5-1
TGCGCCAGCAGCTCCGCCCTCCGGGGCCTAGGTCAGCCCCAGCATTTT
CASSSALRGLGQPQHF
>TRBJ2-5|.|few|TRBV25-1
TGTGCCAGCAGTGAATACGGCAGACAAGAGACCCAGTACTTC
CASSEYGRQETQYF
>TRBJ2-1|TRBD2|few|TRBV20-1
TGCAGTGGTCGCGGGAGGGCGGAGGGAGGTGCGGCGTTCTTC
CSGRGRAEGGAAFF
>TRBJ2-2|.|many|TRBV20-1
TGCAGTGCTAGAGATATGGGGACATACAACACCGGGGAGCTGTTTTTT
CSARDMGTYNTGELFF
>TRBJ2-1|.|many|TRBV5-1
TGCGCCAGCAGCTCAAGATGGGACAAGAACAATGAGCAGTTCTTC
CASSSRWDKNNEQFF
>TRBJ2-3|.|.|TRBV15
TGTGCCACCAGCAGAGAGGCGGGGAACACAGATACGCAGTATTTT
CATSREAGNTDTQYF
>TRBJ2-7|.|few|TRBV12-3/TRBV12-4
TGTGCCAGTAGTTTTATCGAACTAGTCCCCTCCTACGAGCAGTACTTC
CASSFIELVPSYEQYF
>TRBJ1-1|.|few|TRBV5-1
TGCGCCAGCAGTCAGGGGAGTCGGAACACTGAAGCTTTCTTT
CASSQGSRNTEAFF
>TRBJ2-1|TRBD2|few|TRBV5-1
TGCGCCAGCAGGAGATTAGCGGGAGGGCCTCCAAATGAGCAGTTCTTC
CASRRLAGGPPNEQFF